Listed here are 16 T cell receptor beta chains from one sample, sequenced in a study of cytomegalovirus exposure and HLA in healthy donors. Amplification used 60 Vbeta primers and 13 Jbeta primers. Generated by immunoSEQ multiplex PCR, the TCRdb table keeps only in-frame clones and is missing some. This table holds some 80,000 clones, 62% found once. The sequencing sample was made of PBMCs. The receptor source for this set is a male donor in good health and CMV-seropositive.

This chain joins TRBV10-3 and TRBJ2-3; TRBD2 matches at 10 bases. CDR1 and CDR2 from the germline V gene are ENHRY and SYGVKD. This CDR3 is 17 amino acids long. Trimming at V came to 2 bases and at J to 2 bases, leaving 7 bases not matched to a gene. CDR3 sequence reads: CAISELGSGGTTDTQYF. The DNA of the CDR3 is TGTGCCATCAGTGAGCTTGGTAGCGGGGGGACCACAGATACGCAGTATTTT.

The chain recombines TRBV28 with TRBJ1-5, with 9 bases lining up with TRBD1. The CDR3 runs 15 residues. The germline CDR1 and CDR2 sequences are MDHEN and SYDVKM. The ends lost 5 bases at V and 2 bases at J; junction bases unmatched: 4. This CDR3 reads CASSTWTGGNQPQHF. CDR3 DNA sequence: TGTGCCAGCAGTACATGGACAGGGGGCAATCAGCCCCAGCATTTT.

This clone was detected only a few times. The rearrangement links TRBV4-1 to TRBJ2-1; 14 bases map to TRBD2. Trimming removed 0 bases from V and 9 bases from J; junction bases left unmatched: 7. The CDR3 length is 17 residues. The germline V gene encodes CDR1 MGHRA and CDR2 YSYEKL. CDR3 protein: CASSQEETSGGATEQFF. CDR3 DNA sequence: TGCGCCAGCAGCCAAGAGGAGACTAGCGGGGGGGCCACTGAGCAGTTCTTC.

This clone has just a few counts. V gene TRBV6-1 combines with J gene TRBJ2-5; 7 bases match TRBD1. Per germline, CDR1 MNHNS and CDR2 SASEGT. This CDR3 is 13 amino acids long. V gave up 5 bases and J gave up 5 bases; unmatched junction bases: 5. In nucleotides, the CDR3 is TGTGCCAGCAGTCCGACAGGGTTGGAGACCCAGTACTTC. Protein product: CASSPTGLETQYF.

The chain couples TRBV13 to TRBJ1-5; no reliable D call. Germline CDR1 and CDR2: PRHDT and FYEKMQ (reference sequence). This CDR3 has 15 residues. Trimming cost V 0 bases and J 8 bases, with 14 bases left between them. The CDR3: CASSLGTGSGKPQHF. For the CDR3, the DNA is TGTGCCAGCAGCTTAGGGACGGGGTCGGGTAAGCCCCAGCATTTT.

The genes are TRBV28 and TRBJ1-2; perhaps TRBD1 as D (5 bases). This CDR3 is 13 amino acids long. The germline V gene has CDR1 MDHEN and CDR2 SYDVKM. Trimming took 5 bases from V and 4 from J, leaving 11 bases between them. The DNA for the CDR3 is TGTGCCAGCAGTCCTCAGGGATTCTATGGCTACACCTTC. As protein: CASSPQGFYGYTF.

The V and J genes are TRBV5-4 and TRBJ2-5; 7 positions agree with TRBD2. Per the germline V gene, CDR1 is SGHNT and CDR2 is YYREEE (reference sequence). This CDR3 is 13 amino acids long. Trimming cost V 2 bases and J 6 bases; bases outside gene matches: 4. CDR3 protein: CASSLTSAKTQYF. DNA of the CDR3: TGTGCCAGCAGCTTAACTAGCGCAAAGACCCAGTACTTC.

The CDR3 sequence is CASSSGGAGGKGDEQFF. CDR3 DNA: TGTGCCAGCAGCTCGGGGGGGGCGGGAGGAAAAGGGGATGAGCAGTTCTTC. The rearrangement uses TRBV7-9 and TRBJ2-1; 8 nucleotides line up with TRBD2. The CDR3 length is 17 residues. Germline V gene data show CDR1 as SEHNR and CDR2 as FQNEAQ (reference sequence). V lost 4 bases to trimming and J lost 8 bases; unmatched junction nucleotides: 16.

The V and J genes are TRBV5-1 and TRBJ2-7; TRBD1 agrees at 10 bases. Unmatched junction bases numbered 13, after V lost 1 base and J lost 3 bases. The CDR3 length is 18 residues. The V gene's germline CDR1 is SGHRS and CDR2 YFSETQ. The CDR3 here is CASSLMGTGVGIDYEQYF. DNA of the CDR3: TGCGCCAGCAGCTTGATGGGGACAGGGGTGGGAATCGACTACGAGCAGTACTTC.

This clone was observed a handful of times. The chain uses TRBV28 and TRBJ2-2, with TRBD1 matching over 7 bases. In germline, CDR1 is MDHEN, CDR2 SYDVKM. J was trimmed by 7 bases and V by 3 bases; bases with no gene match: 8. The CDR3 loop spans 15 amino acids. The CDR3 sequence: CASSLTTRGIGELFF. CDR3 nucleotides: TGTGCCAGCAGTTTGACTACCAGGGGGATCGGGGAGCTGTTTTTT.

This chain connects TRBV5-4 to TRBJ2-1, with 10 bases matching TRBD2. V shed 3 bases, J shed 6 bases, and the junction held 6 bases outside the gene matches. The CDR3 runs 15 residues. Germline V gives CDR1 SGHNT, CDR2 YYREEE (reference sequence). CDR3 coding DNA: TGTGCCAGCAGCTCCAGCGGGGGGGTGACCAATGAGCAGTTCTTC. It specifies CASSSSGGVTNEQFF.

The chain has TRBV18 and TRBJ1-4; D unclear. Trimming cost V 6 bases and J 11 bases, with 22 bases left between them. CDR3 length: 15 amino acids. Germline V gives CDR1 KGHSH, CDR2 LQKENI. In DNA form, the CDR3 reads TGTGCCAGCTCTCCTGCCGAGGGTGGAGGAAGGAAACTGTTTTTT. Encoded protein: CASSPAEGGGRKLFF.

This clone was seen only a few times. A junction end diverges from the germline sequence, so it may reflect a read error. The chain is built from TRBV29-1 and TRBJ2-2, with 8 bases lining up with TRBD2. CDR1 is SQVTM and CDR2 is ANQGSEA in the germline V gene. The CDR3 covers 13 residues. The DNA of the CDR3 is TGCAGCGTCGAAGCGGGAGTGGCCGGGGAGCTGTTTTTT. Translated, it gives CSVEAGVAGELFF.

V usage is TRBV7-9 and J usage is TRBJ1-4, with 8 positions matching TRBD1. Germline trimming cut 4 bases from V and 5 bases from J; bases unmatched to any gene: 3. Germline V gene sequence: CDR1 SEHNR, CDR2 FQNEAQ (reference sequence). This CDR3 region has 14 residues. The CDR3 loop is CASSSRGQNEKLFF. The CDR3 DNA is TGTGCCAGCAGCTCCAGGGGGCAGAATGAAAAACTGTTTTTT.

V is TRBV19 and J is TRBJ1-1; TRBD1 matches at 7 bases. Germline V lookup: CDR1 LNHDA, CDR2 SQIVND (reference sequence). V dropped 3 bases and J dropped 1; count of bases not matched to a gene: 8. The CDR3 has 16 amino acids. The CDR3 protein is CASSITGATQNTEAFF. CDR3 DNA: TGTGCCAGTAGTATCACAGGGGCGACACAGAACACTGAAGCTTTCTTT.

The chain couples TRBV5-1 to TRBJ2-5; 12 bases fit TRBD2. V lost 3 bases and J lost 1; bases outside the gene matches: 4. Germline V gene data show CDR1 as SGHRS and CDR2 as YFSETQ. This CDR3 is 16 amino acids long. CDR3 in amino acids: CASSSGLAGPQETQYF. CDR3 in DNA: TGCGCCAGCAGCTCCGGACTAGCGGGGCCCCAAGAGACCCAGTACTTC.